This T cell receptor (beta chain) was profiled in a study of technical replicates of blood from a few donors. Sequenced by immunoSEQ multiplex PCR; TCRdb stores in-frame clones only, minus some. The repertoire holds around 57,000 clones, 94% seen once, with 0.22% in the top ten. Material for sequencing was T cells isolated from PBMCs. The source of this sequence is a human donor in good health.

The CDR3 DNA sequence: TGTGCCAGCAGCGTAGGCGGGAGTGCCACCGGGGAGCTGTTTTTT. Translated: CASSVGGSATGELFF. The gene calls are TRBV9 and TRBJ2-2; TRBD2 matches at 7 bases. With 0 bases clipped from V and 4 bases from J, the junction kept 3 bases outside the gene matches. Germline V gives CDR1 SGDLS, CDR2 YYNGEE. The CDR3 has 15 amino acids.